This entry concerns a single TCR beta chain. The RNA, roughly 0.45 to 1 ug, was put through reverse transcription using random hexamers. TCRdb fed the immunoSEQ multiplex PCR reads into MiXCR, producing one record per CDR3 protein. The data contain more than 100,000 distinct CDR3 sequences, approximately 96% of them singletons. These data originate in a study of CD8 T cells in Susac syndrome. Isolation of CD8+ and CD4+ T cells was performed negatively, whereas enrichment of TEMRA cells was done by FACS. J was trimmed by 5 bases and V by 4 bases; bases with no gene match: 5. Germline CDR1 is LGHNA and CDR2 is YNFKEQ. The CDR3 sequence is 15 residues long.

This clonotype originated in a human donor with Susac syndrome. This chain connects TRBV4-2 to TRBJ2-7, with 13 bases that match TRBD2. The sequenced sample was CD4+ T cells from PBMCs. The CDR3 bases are TGTGCCAGCAGCCTCGGACTAGCGGGAGTTGACGAGCAGTACTTC. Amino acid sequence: CASSLGLAGVDEQYF.